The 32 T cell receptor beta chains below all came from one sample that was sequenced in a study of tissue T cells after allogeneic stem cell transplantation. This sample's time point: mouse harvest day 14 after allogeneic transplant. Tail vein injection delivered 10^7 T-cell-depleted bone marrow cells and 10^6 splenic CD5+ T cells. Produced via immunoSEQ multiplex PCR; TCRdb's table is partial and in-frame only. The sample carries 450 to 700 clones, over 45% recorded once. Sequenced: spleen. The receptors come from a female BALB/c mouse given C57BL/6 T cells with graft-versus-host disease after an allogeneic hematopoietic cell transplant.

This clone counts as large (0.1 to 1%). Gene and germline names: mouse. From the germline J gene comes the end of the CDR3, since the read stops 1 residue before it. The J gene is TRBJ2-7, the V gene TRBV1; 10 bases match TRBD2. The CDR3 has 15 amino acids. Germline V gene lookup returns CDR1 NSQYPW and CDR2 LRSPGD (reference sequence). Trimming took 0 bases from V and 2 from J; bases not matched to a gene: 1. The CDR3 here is CTCSADGTGAYEQYF. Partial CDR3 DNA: TGCACCTGCAGTGCAGATGGGACTGGGGCCTATGAACAGTAC.

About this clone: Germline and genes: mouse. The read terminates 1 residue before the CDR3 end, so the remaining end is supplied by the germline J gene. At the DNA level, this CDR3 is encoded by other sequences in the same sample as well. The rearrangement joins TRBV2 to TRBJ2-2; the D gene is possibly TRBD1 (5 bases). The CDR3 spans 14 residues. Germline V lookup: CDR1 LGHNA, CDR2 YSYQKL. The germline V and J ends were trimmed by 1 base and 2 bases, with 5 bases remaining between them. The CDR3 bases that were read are TGTGCCAGCAGCCAAGGACAGAACACCGGGCAGCTCTAC. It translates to CASSQGQNTGQLY. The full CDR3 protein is CASSQGQNTGQLYF. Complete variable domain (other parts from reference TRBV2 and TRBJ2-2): DPKIIQKPKYLVAVTGSEKILICEQYLGHNAMYWYRQSAKKPLEFMFSYSYQKLMDNQTASSRFQPQSSKKNHLDLQITALKPDDSATYFCASSQGQNTGQLYFGEGSKLTVL.

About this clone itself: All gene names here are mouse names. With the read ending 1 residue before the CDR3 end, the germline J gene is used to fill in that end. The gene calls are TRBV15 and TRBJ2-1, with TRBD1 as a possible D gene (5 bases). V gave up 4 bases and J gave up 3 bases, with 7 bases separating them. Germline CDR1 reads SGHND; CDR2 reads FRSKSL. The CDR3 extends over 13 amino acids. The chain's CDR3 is CASSSTVYAEQFF. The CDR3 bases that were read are TGTGCCAGCAGTTCGACAGTCTATGCTGAGCAGTTC.

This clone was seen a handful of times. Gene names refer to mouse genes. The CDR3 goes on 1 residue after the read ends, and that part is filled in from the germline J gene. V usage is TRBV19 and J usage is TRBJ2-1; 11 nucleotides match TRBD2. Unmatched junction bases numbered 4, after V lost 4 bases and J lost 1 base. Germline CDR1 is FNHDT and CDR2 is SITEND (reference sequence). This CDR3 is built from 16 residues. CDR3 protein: CASSDDWGGNYAEQFF. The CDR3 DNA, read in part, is TGTGCCAGCAGTGACGACTGGGGGGGGAACTATGCTGAGCAGTTC.

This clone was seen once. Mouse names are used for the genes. Here the CDR3 reads CSSSQGAEVFF. The CDR3 bases that were read are TGCTCCAGCAGTCAAGGGGCGGAAGTCTTC. The chain is built from TRBV23 and TRBJ1-1. The CDR3 extends 1 residue past the end of the read, so its final part is completed from the germline J gene. Germline CDR1 and CDR2: KGHTA and FQNQQP. The CDR3 runs to 11 residues.

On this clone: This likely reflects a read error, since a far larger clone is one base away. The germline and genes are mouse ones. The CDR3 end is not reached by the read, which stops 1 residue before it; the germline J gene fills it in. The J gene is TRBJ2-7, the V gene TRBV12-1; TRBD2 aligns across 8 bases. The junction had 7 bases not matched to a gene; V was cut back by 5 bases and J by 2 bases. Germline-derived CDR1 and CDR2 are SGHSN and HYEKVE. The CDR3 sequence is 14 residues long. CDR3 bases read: TGTGCCAGCTTGACTGGGGCCTTTCCCTATGAACAGTAC. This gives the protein CASLTGAFPYEQY. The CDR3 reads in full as CASLTGAFPYEQYF.

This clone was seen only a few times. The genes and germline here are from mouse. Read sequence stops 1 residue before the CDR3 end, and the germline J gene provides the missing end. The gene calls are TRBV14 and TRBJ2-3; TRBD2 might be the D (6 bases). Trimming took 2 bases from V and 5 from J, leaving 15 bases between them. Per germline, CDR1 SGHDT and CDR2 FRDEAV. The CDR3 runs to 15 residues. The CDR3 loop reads CASSFGGRVVETLYF. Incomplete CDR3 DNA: TGTGCCAGCAGTTTTGGGGGACGGGTTGTAGAAACGCTGTAT.

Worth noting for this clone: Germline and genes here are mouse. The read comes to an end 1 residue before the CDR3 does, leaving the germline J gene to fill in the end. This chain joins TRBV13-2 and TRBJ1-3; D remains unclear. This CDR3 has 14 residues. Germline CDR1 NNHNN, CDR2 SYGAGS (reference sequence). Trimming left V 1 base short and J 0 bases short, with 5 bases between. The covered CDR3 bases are TGTGCCAGCGGTGATAAGGATTCTGGAAATACGCTCTAT. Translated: CASGDKDSGNTLY. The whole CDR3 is CASGDKDSGNTLYF.

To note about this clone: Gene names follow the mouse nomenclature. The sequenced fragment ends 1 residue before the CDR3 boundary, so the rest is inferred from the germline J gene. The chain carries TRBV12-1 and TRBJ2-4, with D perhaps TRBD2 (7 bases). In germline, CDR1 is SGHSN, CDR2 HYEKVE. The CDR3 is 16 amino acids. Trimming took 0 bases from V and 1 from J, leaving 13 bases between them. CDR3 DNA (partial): TGTGCCAGCTCTCTCGATCCCTGGGGGCGTCAAAACACCTTGTAC. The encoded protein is CASSLDPWGRQNTLY. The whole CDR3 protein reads CASSLDPWGRQNTLYF.

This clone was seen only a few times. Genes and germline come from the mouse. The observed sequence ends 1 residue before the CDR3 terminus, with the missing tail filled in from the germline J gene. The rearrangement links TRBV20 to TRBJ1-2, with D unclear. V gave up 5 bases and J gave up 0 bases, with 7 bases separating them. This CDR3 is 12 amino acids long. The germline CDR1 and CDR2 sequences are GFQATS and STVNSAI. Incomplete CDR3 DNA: TGTGGTGCTTTATATGCAAACTCCGACTACACC. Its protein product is CGALYANSDYT. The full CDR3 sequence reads CGALYANSDYTF.

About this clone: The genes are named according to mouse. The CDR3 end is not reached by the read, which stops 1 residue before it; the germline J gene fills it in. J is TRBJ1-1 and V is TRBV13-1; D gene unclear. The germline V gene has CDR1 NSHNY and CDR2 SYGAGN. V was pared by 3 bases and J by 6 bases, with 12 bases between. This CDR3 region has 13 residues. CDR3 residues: CASSAGANAEVFF. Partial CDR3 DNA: TGTGCCAGCAGTGCGGGTGCAAACGCAGAAGTCTTC.

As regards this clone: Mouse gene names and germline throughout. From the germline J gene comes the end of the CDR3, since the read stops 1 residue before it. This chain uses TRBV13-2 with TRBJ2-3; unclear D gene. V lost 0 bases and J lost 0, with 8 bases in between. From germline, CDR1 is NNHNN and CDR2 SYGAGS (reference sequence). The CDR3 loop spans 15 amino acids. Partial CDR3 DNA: TGTGCCAGCGGTGATGCCGCCGCTAGTGCAGAAACGCTGTAT. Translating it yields CASGDAAASAETLY. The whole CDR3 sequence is CASGDAAASAETLYF.

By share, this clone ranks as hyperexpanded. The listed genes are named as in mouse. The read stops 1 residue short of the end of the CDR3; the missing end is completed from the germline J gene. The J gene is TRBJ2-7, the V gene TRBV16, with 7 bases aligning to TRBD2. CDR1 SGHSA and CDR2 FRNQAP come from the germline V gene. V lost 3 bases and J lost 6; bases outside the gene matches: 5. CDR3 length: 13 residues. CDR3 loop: CASSFLHWGEQYF. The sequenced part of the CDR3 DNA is TGTGCAAGCAGCTTCCTCCACTGGGGTGAACAGTAC.

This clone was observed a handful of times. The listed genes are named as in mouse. The CDR3: CASSLQGNYAEQFF. The DNA read from the CDR3 is TGTGCCAGCAGCTTACAGGGTAACTATGCTGAGCAGTTC. The chain is built from TRBV3 and TRBJ2-1, with TRBD1 as a possible D gene (5 bases). The CDR3 extends 1 residue past the end of the read, so its final part is completed from the germline J gene. The CDR3 loop spans 14 amino acids. Trimming removed 2 bases from V and 0 bases from J, with 5 bases in between. Germline V lookup: CDR1 SNHLY, CDR2 FYNGKV (reference sequence).

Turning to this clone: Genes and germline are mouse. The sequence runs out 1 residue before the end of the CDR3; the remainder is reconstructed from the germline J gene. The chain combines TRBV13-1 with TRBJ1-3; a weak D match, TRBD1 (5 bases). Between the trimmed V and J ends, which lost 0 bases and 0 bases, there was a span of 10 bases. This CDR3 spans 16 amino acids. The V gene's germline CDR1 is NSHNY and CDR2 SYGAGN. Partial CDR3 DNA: TGTGCCAGCAGTGATGCCGGGGGAATTTCTGGAAATACGCTCTAT. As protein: CASSDAGGISGNTLY. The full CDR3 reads CASSDAGGISGNTLYF.

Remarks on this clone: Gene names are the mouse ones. CDR3 bases read: TGTGCCAGCAGGGCAACTAGTGCAGAAACGCTGTAT. Amino acid sequence: CASRATSAETLY. The full CDR3 sequence reads CASRATSAETLYF. The chain combines TRBV19 with TRBJ2-3; D is unresolved. The read is 1 residue too short to cover the CDR3 end, so that end is filled in from the germline J gene. This CDR3 is built from 13 residues. Germline CDR1 and CDR2: FNHDT and SITEND (reference sequence). V dropped 5 bases and J dropped 0 bases, with 7 bases sitting between them.

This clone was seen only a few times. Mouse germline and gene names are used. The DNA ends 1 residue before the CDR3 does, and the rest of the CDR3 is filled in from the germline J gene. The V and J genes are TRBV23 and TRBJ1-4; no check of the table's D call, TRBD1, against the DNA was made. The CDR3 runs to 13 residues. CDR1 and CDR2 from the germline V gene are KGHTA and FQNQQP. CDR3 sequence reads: CSSSRDNNERLFF. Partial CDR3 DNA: TGCTCCAGCAGTCGTGACAACAACGAAAGATTATTT.

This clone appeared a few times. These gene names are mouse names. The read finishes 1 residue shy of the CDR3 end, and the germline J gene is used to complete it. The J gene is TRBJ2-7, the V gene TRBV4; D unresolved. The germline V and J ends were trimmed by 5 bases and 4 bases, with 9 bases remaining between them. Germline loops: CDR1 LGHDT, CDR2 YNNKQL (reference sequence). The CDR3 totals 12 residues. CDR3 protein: CASSHLRYEQYF. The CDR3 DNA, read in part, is TGTGCCAGCAGCCACCTCCGGTATGAACAGTAC.

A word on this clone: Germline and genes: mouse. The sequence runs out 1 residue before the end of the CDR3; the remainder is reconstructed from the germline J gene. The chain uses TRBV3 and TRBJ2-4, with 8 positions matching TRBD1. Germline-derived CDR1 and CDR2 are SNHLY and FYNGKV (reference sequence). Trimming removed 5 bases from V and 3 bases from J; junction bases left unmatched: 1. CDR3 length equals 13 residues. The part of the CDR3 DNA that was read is TGTGCCAGCAGCCGGACAGGGCAAAACACCTTGTAC. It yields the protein CASSRTGQNTLY. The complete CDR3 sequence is CASSRTGQNTLYF.

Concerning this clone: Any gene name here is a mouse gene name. The CDR3 protein is CASSSQYF. The CDR3 DNA, read in part, is TGTGCAAGCAGCTCCCAGTAC. The rearrangement joins TRBV16 to TRBJ2-5; no definite D call. The read terminates 1 residue before the CDR3 end, so the remaining end is supplied by the germline J gene. Per the germline V gene, CDR1 is SGHSA and CDR2 is FRNQAP. The CDR3 has 8 amino acids. V shed 4 bases and J shed 10 bases, with 0 bases lying between them.

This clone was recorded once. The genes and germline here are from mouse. CDR3 bases read: TGTGCCAGCAGCTTCGACTTTAACTATGCTGAGCAGTTC. Its protein product is CASSFDFNYAEQF. The full CDR3 protein is CASSFDFNYAEQFF. This sequence joins TRBV3 and TRBJ2-1, with no clear D. The read terminates 1 residue ahead of where the CDR3 ends, so the germline J gene completes it. The germline CDR1 and CDR2 sequences are SNHLY and FYNGKV (reference sequence). Between the trimmed V and J ends, which lost 3 bases and 0 bases, there was a span of 6 bases. CDR3 length: 14 amino acids.

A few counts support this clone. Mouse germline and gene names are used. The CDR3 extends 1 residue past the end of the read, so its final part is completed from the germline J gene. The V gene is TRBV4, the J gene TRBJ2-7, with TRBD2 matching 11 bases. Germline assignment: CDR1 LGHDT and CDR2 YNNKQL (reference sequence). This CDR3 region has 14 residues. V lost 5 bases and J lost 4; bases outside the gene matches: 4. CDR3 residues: CASSTGTGGYEQYF. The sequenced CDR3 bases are TGTGCCAGCAGCACCGGGACTGGGGGTTATGAACAGTAC.

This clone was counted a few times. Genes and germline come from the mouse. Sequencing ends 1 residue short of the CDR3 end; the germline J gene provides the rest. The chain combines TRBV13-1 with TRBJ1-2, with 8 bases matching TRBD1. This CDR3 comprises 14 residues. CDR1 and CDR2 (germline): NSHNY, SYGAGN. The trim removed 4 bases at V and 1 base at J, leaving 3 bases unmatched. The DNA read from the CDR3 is TGTGCCAGCAGTCAGGGGGCTGGAAACTCCGACTACACC. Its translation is CASSQGAGNSDYT. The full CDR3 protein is CASSQGAGNSDYTF.

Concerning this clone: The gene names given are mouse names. The CDR3 DNA, read in part, is TGTGCCAGCAGCCAAGGGACAGGGGAGGAAGTCTTC. Translation: CASSQGTGEEVF. The full CDR3 protein is CASSQGTGEEVFF. The rearrangement uses TRBV5 and TRBJ1-1; 9 nucleotides line up with TRBD1. The read halts 1 residue ahead of the CDR3 end, with the missing end drawn from the germline J gene. The J segment lost 8 bases and the V segment lost 1 base, leaving 2 bases of the junction unmatched. The CDR3 is 13 residues long. The germline gives CDR1 LGHNA, CDR2 YNLKQL (reference sequence).

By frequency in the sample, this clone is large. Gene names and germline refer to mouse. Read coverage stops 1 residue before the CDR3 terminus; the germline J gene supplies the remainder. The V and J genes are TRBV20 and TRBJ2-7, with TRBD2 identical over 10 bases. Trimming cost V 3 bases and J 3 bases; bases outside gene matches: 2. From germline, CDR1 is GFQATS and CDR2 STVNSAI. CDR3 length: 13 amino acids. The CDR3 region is CGARLGGNYEQYF. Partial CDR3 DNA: TGTGGTGCTAGACTGGGGGGGAACTATGAACAGTAC. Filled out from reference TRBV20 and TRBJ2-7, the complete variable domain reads GALVYQYPRRTICKSGTSMRMECQAVGFQATSVAWYRQSPQKTFELIALSTVNSAIKYEQNFTQEKFPISHPNLSFSSMTVLNAYLEDRGLYLCGARLGGNYEQYFGPGTRLTVL.

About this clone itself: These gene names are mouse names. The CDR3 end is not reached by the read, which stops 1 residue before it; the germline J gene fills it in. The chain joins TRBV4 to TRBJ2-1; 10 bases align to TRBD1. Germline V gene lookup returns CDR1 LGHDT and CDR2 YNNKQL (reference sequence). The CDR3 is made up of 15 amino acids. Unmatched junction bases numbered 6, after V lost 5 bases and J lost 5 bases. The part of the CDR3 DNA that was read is TGTGCCAGCAGCGGGACAGGGGCGCAGGATGCTGAGCAGTTC. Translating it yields CASSGTGAQDAEQF. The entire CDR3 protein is CASSGTGAQDAEQFF.

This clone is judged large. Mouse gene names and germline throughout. The chain's CDR3 is CASSLSQGWAEQFF. CDR3 DNA, as far as it was read: TGTGCCAGCAGTCTGTCACAGGGATGGGCTGAGCAGTTC. The V call is TRBV26, the J call TRBJ2-1; TRBD1 is a possible D gene (6 bases). The read is 1 residue too short to cover the CDR3 end, so that end is filled in from the germline J gene. CDR3 length: 14 amino acids. CDR1 and CDR2 from the germline V gene are KGHPV and FQNQEV (reference sequence). Trimming took 0 bases from V and 7 from J, leaving 10 bases between them.

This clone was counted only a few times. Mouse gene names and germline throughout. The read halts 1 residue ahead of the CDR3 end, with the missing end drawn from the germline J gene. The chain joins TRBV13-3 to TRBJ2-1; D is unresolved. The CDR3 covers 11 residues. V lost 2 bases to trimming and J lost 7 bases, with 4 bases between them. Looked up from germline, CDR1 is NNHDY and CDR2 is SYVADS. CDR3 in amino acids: CASSDRAEQFF. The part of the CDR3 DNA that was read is TGTGCCAGCAGTGACAGGGCTGAGCAGTTC.

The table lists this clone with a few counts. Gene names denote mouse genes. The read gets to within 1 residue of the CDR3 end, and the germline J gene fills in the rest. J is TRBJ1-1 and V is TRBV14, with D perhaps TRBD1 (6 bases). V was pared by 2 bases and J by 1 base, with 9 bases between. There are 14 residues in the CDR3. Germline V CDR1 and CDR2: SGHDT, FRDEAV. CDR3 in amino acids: CASSLTGRNTEVFF. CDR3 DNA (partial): TGTGCCAGCAGTTTAACAGGGCGGAACACAGAAGTCTTC.

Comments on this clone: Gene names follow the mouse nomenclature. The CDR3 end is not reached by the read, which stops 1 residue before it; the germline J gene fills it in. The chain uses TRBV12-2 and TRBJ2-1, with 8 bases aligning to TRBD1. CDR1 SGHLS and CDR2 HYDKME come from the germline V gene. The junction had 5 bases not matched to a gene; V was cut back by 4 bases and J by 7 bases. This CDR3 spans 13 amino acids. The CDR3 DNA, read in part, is TGTGCCAGCTCGCGCAGGGGGCGGGCTGAGCAGTTC. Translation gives CASSRRGRAEQF. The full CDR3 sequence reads CASSRRGRAEQFF.

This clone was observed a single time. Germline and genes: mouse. CDR3 residues: CASSPGGTEVFF. The sequenced CDR3 bases are TGTGCCAGCAGTCCAGGGGGCACAGAAGTCTTC. The rearrangement links TRBV13-1 to TRBJ1-1; 7 bases align to TRBD1. The read is 1 residue too short to cover the CDR3 end, so that end is filled in from the germline J gene. V trimming: 4 bases; J trimming: 4 bases; junction bases outside the gene matches: 1. Germline V gives CDR1 NSHNY, CDR2 SYGAGN. The CDR3 covers 12 residues.

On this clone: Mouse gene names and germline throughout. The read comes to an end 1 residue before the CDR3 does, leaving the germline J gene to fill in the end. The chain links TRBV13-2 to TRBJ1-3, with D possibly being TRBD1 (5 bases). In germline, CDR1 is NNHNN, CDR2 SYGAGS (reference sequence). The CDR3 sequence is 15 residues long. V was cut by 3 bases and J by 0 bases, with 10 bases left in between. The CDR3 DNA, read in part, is TGTGCCAGCGGTGGCAGACAGAATTCTGGAAATACGCTCTAT. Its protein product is CASGGRQNSGNTLY. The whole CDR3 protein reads CASGGRQNSGNTLYF.